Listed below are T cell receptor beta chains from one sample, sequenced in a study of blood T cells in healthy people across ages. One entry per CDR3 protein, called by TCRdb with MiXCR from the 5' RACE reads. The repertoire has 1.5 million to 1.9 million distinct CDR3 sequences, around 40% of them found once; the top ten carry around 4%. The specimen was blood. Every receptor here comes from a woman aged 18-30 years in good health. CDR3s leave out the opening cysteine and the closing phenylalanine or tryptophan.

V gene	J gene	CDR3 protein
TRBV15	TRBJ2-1	ATSRGWGSSYNEQF
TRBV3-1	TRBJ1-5	ASSPRGRGVNQPQH
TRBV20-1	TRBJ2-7	SAPRGGTSGTSYEQY
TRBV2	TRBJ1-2	ASRTGENYGYT
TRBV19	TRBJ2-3	ASSMDQGDTQY
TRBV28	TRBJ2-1	ASSFPLKSGVPNEQF
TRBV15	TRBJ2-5	ATSRSWGGQETQY
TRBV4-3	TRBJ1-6	ASSQDLGQNNSPLH
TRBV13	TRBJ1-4	ASSLQGELF
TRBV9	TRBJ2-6	ASSVAKDNSGANVLT
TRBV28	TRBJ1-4	ASSLWAGDSDNEKLF
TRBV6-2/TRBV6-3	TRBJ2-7	ASSPIHLAGTYEQY
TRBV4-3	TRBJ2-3	ASSQDLRGATDTQY
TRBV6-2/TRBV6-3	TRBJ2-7	ASSRGTVPYEQY
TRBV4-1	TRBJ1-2	ASSQDRQGINYGYT
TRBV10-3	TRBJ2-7	AISASGGTYEQY
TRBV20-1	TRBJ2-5	SARITSGQYQETQY
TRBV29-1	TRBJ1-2	SVEVVGAYGYT
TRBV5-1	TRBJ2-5	ASSFGTTVDEQY
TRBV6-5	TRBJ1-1	ASTRTGQGSSTEAF
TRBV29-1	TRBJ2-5	SAPDITLETQY
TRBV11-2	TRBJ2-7	ASRTGQGRYEQY
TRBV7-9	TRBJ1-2	ASSLGGRNSYGYT
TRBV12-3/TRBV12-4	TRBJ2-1	ASSLHSLAGDEQF
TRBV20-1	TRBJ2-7	SASRDRHYEQY
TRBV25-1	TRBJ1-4	ASSEQAEKLF
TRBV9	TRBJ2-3	ASSVGITSTDTQY
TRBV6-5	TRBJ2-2	ASSYLDIPGELF
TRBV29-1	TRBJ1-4	SVEGVQGEKNEKLF
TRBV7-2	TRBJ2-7	ASSFTGTASSYEQY
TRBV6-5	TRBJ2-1	ASRRGTGIYEQF
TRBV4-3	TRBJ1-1	ASSQEGRGRQAF
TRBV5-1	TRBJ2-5	ASSNTGTTIEETQY
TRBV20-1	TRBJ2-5	SAATSLYNEQY
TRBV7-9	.	ASSVVSLDEQY
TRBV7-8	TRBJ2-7	ASSLVTGGGEQY
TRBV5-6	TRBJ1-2	ASTETASLYGYT
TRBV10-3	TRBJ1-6	AISEGQGTTNSPLH
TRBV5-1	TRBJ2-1	ASSKTSGTYNEQF
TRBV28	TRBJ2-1	ASSFRPGGDEQF
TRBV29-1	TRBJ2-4	SVESGAKNIQY
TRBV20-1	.	SVPDRVNEQY
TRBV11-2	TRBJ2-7	ASSSDRALLGQY
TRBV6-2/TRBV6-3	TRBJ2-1	ASSYATGGEQF
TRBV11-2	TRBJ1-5	ASSLEGGLVGKPQH
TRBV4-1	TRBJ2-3	ASSQVGTPGDTQY
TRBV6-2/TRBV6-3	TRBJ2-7	AGRDASSYEQY
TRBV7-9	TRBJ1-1	ASRAGTVNTEAF
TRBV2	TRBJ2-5	ASSDISGGETQY
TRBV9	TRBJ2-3	ASSVGNGGSGDTQY
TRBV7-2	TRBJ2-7	ASSLVGDLGYEQY
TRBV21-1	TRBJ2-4	ASSRPGKVSGQGEIAKNIQY
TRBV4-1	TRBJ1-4	ASSRGGSTNEKPF
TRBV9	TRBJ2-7	ASSVEGQSYEQY